These 30 T cell receptor beta chains share one sample of origin, sequenced in a study of blood T cell repertoires in COVID-19. Repertoires were generated with immunoSEQ multiplex PCR, while TCRdb's copy carries only in-frame clones and drops some. The sample lists hundreds of thousands of clones, 86% occurring once. Sequenced: PBMCs or T cells enriched from blood (not recorded which). The receptor source for this set is a woman in her fifties or sixties who had recovered from COVID-19.

This clone was found once. The same CDR3 also results from other DNA sequences found in this sample. The CDR3 protein is CASSLSGNTDTQYF. CDR3 DNA sequence: TGTGCCAGCAGTTTATCCGGGAACACAGATACGCAGTATTTT. This chain connects TRBV27 to TRBJ2-3, with D possibly TRBD2 on 5 matching bases. Germline-derived CDR1 and CDR2 are MNHEY and SMNVEV (reference sequence). This CDR3 has 14 amino acids. With 0 bases removed from V and 2 bases from J, the gap between germline ends came to 6 bases.

This clone has only one observation. The rearrangement uses TRBV11-2 and TRBJ1-3; possibly TRBD1 for D (5 bases). Germline CDR1 SGHAT, CDR2 FQNNGV. Between the trimmed V and J ends, which lost 2 bases and 2 bases, there was a span of 13 bases. This CDR3 has 16 amino acids. The CDR3 DNA reads as TGTGCCAGCAGCTTAACGCAGGGACTTGCTGGAAACACCATATATTTT. Protein: CASSLTQGLAGNTIYF. Full variable domain (remainder filled in from reference TRBV11-2 and TRBJ1-3): EAGVAQSPRYKIIEKRQSVAFWCNPISGHATLYWYQQILGQGPKLLIQFQNNGVVDDSQLPKDRFSAERLKGVDSTLKIQPAKLEDSAVYLCASSLTQGLAGNTIYFGEGSWLTVV.

This clone was recorded once. V is TRBV28 and J is TRBJ2-1, with D maybe TRBD1 (5 bases). This CDR3 has 14 amino acids. V was clipped by 5 bases and J by 3 bases, with 11 bases between them. From germline, CDR1 is MDHEN and CDR2 SYDVKM. The CDR3 nucleotides are TGTGCCAGCAGTCGACAGATCGGCTACAATGAGCAGTTCTTC. It codes for CASSRQIGYNEQFF.

The chain recombines TRBV18 with TRBJ2-1; D remains ambiguous. V was clipped by 3 bases and J by 7 bases, with 7 bases between them. Germline V gene lookup returns CDR1 KGHSH and CDR2 LQKENI. The CDR3 spans 12 residues. CDR3 DNA: TGTGCCAGCTCACCTACAAGTAATGAGCAGTTCTTC. The encoded protein is CASSPTSNEQFF. Full variable domain (remainder filled in from reference TRBV18 and TRBJ2-1): NAGVMQNPRHLVRRRGQEARLRCSPMKGHSHVYWYRQLPEEGLKFMVYLQKENIIDESGMPKERFSAEFPKEGPSILRIQQVVRGDSAAYFCASSPTSNEQFFGPGTRLTVL.

This clone was detected only once. This chain joins TRBV7-8 and TRBJ1-1; no definite D call. CDR3 length equals 15 residues. The germline CDR1 and CDR2 sequences are SGHVS and FQNEAQ. The V gene lost 0 bases and the J gene lost 2 bases, with 10 bases spanning the gap. CDR3 sequence: CASSLALSRNTEAFF. The DNA of the CDR3 is TGTGCCAGCAGCTTAGCGCTAAGTCGTAACACTGAAGCTTTCTTT.

This chain's CDR3 is CATSDPRQGNEQFF. The CDR3 nucleotides are TGTGCCACCAGTGACCCCCGACAGGGCAATGAGCAGTTCTTC. The V call is TRBV24-1, the J call TRBJ2-1, with 7 positions matching TRBD1. Germline assignment: CDR1 KGHDR and CDR2 SFDVKD. The CDR3 sequence is 14 residues long. The J segment lost 6 bases and the V segment lost 4 bases, leaving 5 bases of the junction unmatched.

The rearrangement uses TRBV6-5 and TRBJ1-5; D possibly corresponds to TRBD1 (6 bases). This CDR3 has 15 amino acids. CDR1 MNHEY and CDR2 SVGAGI come from the germline V gene. The V end was cut by 10 bases, the J end by 0 bases, with 16 bases between. CDR3 DNA sequence: TGTGCCACCTTAAGGAGACAGGTTAGCAATCAGCCCCAGCATTTT. Its translation: CATLRRQVSNQPQHF.

This clone was seen a handful of times. The genes are TRBV20-1 and TRBJ1-2; D may be TRBD1 (5 bases). The germline CDR1 and CDR2 sequences are DFQATT and SNEGSKA (reference sequence). V was trimmed by 3 bases and J by 4 bases, leaving 9 bases between them. This CDR3 contains 12 residues. The CDR3 loop reads CSASPTAYGYTF. The CDR3 DNA is TGCAGTGCTAGTCCGACAGCCTATGGCTACACCTTC.

V is TRBV18 and J is TRBJ2-3; TRBD1 might be the D (5 bases). The CDR3 has 15 residues. Looked up from germline, CDR1 is KGHSH and CDR2 is LQKENI. Trimming removed 0 bases at V and 4 bases at J, with 11 bases between. The CDR3 nucleotides are TGTGCCAGCTCACCACCGTGGGGCGAGTCAGATACGCAGTATTTT. This sequence encodes CASSPPWGESDTQYF.

The V and J genes are TRBV19 and TRBJ1-5; D is unresolved. V was pared by 5 bases and J by 1 base, with 9 bases between. Germline V gives CDR1 LNHDA, CDR2 SQIVND (reference sequence). The CDR3 sequence is 14 residues long. In DNA form, the CDR3 reads TGTGCCAGTAGTCCTCTTTTAAGCAATCAGCCCCAGCATTTT. Protein product: CASSPLLSNQPQHF.

The V and J genes are TRBV14 and TRBJ1-2; D ambiguous. The length of the CDR3 is 13 residues. Germline-derived CDR1 and CDR2 are SGHDN and FVKESK. The V end was cut by 2 bases, the J end by 8 bases, with 12 bases between. Here the CDR3 reads CASSQTGNRGYTF. The CDR3 nucleotides read TGTGCCAGCAGCCAAACGGGAAATAGAGGCTACACCTTC.

V gene TRBV19 combines with J gene TRBJ2-3; 9 nucleotides agree with TRBD1. V lost 4 bases and J lost 8; bases outside the gene matches: 7. This CDR3 has 14 amino acids. Germline CDR1 and CDR2: LNHDA and SQIVND (reference sequence). The CDR3 DNA reads TGTGCCAGTAGTAACACAGGGGGCTCAGGTACGCAGTATTTT. Translated: CASSNTGGSGTQYF.

The chain couples TRBV29-1 to TRBJ2-7, with D tentatively TRBD2 (6 bases). CDR1 and CDR2 from the germline V gene are SQVTM and ANQGSEA. CDR3 length equals 12 residues. Trimming shortened V by 6 bases and J by 5 bases, and 14 bases separated the two germline ends. This CDR3 reads CSVGSAGNEQYF. The CDR3 DNA reads TGCAGCGTCGGATCCGCGGGAAACGAGCAGTACTTC.

The chain employs TRBV29-1 and TRBJ1-2, with a possible D match to TRBD1 (5 bases). The V gene lost 6 bases and the J gene lost 12 bases, with 17 bases spanning the gap. Germline CDR1 is SQVTM and CDR2 is ANQGSEA. The CDR3 spans 11 residues. The CDR3 nucleotides are TGCAGCGTGGCGGACACCTATCTAAACACCTTC. Amino acid sequence: CSVADTYLNTF.

The V call is TRBV6-1, the J call TRBJ1-4, with 7 positions matching TRBD1. This CDR3 is 16 amino acids long. V was pared by 3 bases and J by 5 bases, with 9 bases of the junction left unmatched. Germline V gene lookup returns CDR1 MNHNS and CDR2 SASEGT. The CDR3 nucleotides are TGTGCCAGCAGTGAGCGTCTGGGACAGTCAAATGAAAAACTGTTTTTT. Protein sequence: CASSERLGQSNEKLFF.

This chain uses TRBV7-6 with TRBJ2-1; TRBD2 aligns across 7 bases. CDR1 and CDR2 from the germline V gene are SGHVS and FNYEAQ. With V trimmed by 0 bases and J by 4 bases, 3 bases remained unmatched. CDR3 length equals 15 residues. The CDR3 reads CASSLASGRYNEQFF. DNA for the CDR3: TGTGCCAGCAGCTTAGCATCCGGGAGGTACAATGAGCAGTTCTTC.

V usage is TRBV6-2 or TRBV6-3 and J usage is TRBJ1-4, with a tentative D call TRBD1 (5 bases). The CDR3 is made up of 15 amino acids. Trimming pared 5 bases from V and 5 bases from J, leaving 15 bases between. Germline V CDR1 and CDR2: MNHEY, SVGEGT. The CDR3 DNA is TGTGCCAGCAGTGGGGGAGGGAGGGGAAATGAAAAACTGTTTTTT. Residues: CASSGGGRGNEKLFF.

The chain joins TRBV5-5 to TRBJ1-1; no reliable D call. The CDR3 spans 12 residues. Germline CDR1 is SGHKS and CDR2 is YYEKEE (reference sequence). V dropped 2 bases and J dropped 7 bases, with 9 bases sitting between them. The DNA of the CDR3 is TGTGCCAGCAGCTTCGGGCGGGTTGAAGCTTTCTTT. Encoded protein: CASSFGRVEAFF.

The chain recombines TRBV10-3 with TRBJ2-7, with 9 bases matching TRBD2. CDR3 size: 15 residues. From germline, CDR1 is ENHRY and CDR2 SYGVKD. The V and J ends lost 2 bases and 1 base, in that order; junction bases with no gene match: 3. CDR3 sequence reads: CAISEGLATSYEQYF. CDR3 sequence (DNA): TGTGCCATCAGTGAGGGACTAGCGACTTCCTACGAGCAGTACTTC.

The chain couples TRBV30 to TRBJ1-4; TRBD1 aligns across 9 bases. The CDR3 covers 14 residues. Germline-derived CDR1 and CDR2 are GTSNPN and SVGIG (reference sequence). The J segment lost 6 bases and the V segment lost 1 base, leaving 3 bases of the junction unmatched. Here the CDR3 DNA reads TGTGCCTGGAGTGAGGGACAGGGATATGAAAAACTGTTTTTT. Protein sequence: CAWSEGQGYEKLFF.

The chain has TRBV4-3 and TRBJ1-6, with a possible D match to TRBD1 (5 bases). The CDR3 is 16 amino acids. Trimming left V 4 bases short and J 10 bases short, with 20 bases between. Per the germline V gene, CDR1 is LGHNA and CDR2 is YSLEER. CDR3 residues: CASSLLYDSPRSPLHF. The CDR3 region has the DNA TGCGCCAGCAGCCTCCTTTATGACAGTCCGAGATCACCCCTCCACTTT.

The CDR3 loop reads CASSFGQFTDTQYF. As DNA, the CDR3 is TGTGCCAGCAGCTTTGGACAGTTCACAGATACGCAGTATTTT. The chain employs TRBV7-9 and TRBJ2-3; weak D call: TRBD1 (6 bases). Trimming left V 3 bases short and J 2 bases short, with 9 bases between. Per the germline V gene, CDR1 is SEHNR and CDR2 is FQNEAQ (reference sequence). The CDR3 is made up of 14 amino acids.

V and J are TRBV18 and TRBJ1-4; D uncertain. Trimming took off 6 bases at V and 6 bases at J, with 14 bases between the two ends. Looked up from germline, CDR1 is KGHSH and CDR2 is LQKENI. This CDR3 region has 14 residues. The DNA of the CDR3 is TGTGCCAGCTCCCCGAGGCACTTTGATGAAAAACTGTTTTTT. This gives the protein CASSPRHFDEKLFF. Full variable domain (remainder filled in from reference TRBV18 and TRBJ1-4): NAGVMQNPRHLVRRRGQEARLRCSPMKGHSHVYWYRQLPEEGLKFMVYLQKENIIDESGMPKERFSAEFPKEGPSILRIQQVVRGDSAAYFCASSPRHFDEKLFFGSGTQLSVL.

The V and J genes are TRBV18 and TRBJ1-4, with D hard to call. CDR1 is KGHSH, CDR2 LQKENI, per germline. The length of the CDR3 is 16 residues. V was pared by 0 bases and J by 0 bases, with 8 bases between. The CDR3 sequence: CASSPPNIATNEKLFF. CDR3 nucleotides: TGTGCCAGCTCACCACCCAACATCGCAACTAATGAAAAACTGTTTTTT.

The rearrangement uses TRBV10-2 and TRBJ2-2, with 7 bases that match TRBD2. With V trimmed by 6 bases and J by 7 bases, 5 bases remained unmatched. CDR1 and CDR2 (germline): WSHSY, SAAADI. The CDR3 runs to 13 residues. The CDR3 DNA sequence: TGCGCCAGCAGCGAGACTAGCCTCGGGGAGCTGTTTTTT. It translates to CASSETSLGELFF.

This clone was counted once. V and J are TRBV19 and TRBJ2-2; 11 nucleotides align to TRBD2. This CDR3 region has 18 residues. Per germline, CDR1 LNHDA and CDR2 SQIVND (reference sequence). The CDR3: CATKSPRLAGGNTGELFF. As DNA, the CDR3 is TGTGCAACAAAGTCCCCCCGCCTAGCGGGAGGTAACACCGGGGAGCTGTTTTTT.

This clone has only one observation. The V and J genes are TRBV7-9 and TRBJ2-5, with 8 nucleotides matching TRBD1. CDR1 and CDR2 (germline): SEHNR, FQNEAQ (reference sequence). With 5 bases clipped from V and 5 bases from J, the junction kept 7 bases outside the gene matches. The CDR3 extends over 14 amino acids. CDR3 loop: CASSLTGALETQYF. The CDR3 nucleotides read TGTGCCAGCAGCCTGACAGGGGCCCTGGAGACCCAGTACTTC.

The V and J genes are TRBV11-2 and TRBJ1-3, with D possibly matching TRBD1 (5 bases). Germline CDR1 SGHAT, CDR2 FQNNGV. V was cut by 5 bases and J by 8 bases, with 22 bases left in between. The CDR3 runs to 16 residues. As DNA, the CDR3 is TGTGCCAGCAGCCTCTATGGACAAGGTGCCGTGGACACCATATATTTT. Amino acids: CASSLYGQGAVDTIYF.

The chain employs TRBV19 and TRBJ1-2, with TRBD1 as a possible D gene (6 bases). The germline V and J ends were trimmed by 4 bases and 7 bases, with 19 bases remaining between them. The CDR3 covers 15 residues. The germline V gene encodes CDR1 LNHDA and CDR2 SQIVND (reference sequence). This chain's CDR3 is CASSTRDKGPPGYTF. The DNA of the CDR3 is TGTGCCAGTAGTACCAGGGACAAGGGTCCTCCTGGCTACACCTTC.

The rearrangement uses TRBV19 and TRBJ1-2; TRBD1 is a possible D gene (5 bases). Between the trimmed V and J ends, which lost 6 bases and 1 base, there was a span of 9 bases. Germline V gene data show CDR1 as LNHDA and CDR2 as SQIVND (reference sequence). CDR3 size: 13 residues. The DNA for the CDR3 is TGTGCCAGTAGAGAACAGGTTAACTATGGCTACACCTTC. Residues: CASREQVNYGYTF.